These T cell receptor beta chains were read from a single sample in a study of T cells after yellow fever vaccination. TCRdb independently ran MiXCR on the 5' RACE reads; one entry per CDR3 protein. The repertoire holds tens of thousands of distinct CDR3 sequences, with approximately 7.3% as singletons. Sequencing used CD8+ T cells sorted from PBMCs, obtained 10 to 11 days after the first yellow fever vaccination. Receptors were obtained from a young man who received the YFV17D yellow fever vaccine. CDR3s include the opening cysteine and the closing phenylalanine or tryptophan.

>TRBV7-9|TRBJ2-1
CASSLGASGKSSYNEQFF
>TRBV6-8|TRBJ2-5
CASSYPSGPDQETQYF
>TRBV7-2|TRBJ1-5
CASSSGSQPQHF
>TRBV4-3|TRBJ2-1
CASSQDGQPTYNEQFF
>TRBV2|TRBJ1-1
CASTNFGTGVEAFF
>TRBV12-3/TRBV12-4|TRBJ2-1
CASSSNERYNEQFF
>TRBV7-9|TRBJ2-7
CASSLAPYEQYF
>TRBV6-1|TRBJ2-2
CASSEVLAETGELFF
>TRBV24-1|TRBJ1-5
CATSGLTVAGPQHF
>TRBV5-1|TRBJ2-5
CASSQGQRSKTQYF
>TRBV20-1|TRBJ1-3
CSARGQFSGNTIYF
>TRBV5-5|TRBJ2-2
CASSLGGGPTGELFF
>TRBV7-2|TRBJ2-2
CASSLVAGAGTGELFF
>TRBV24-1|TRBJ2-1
CATSDPGQGYNEQFF
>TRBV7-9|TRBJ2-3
CASSSGQGSTDTQYF
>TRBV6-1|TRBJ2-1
CASNDAGVEQFF
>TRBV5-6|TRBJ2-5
CASSSQPAVSLMAQYF
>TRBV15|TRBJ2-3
CATSEEWMVTDTQYF
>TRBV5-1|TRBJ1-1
CASSLTGLNTEAFF
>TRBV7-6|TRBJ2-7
CASSLGGQGYEQYF
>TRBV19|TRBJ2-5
CASSIERESDPQYF
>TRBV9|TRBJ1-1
CASSEPPGTGSEAFF
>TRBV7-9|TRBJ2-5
CASSLRLAANQETQYF
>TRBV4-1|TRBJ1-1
CASTTRGPGQGNTEAFF
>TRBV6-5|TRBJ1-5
CASSYSPSFGNQPQHF
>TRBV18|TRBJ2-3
CASSPLGLRTDTQYF
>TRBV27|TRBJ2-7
CASSPLQGALYEQYF
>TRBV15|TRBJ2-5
CATSRVLAGALQETQYF
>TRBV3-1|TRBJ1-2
CASSRYADRLEGYTF
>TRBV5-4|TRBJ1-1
CASSFWDRGITEAFF
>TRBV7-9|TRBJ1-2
CASSLERQGDGYTF
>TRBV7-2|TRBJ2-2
CASSLAPGADRDTGELFF
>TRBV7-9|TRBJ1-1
CASSYGSGNTEAFF
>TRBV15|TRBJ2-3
CATSRRRGDTQYF
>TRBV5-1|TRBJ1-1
CASSPTGNQDTEAFF
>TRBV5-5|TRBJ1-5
CASSLGRSGSQPQHF
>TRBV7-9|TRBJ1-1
CASSSRQNLNTEAFF
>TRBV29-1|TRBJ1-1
CSVGFMNTEAFF
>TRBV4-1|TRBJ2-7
CASSQGQGAAYEQYF
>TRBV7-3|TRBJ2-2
CASSLVTGELFF
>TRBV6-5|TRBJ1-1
CASSYSTLKTGNTEAFF
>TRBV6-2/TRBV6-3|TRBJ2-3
CASSYPDRGSFTDTQYF
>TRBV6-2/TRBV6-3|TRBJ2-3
CASRGDSTDTQYF
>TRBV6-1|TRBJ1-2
CASRTGLTNYGYTF
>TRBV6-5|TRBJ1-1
CASSYGTGATEAFF
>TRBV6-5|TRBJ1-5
CASSYGGQQPQHF
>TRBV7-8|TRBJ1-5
CASSLGQQPQHF
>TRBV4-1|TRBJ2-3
CASSQDPLPRDTQYF
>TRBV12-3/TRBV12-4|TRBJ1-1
CASSWENTEAFF
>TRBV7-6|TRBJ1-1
CASSPAGANTEAFF
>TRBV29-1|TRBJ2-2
CSVRGGAGTGELFF
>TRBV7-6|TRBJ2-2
CASSSVWNTGELFF
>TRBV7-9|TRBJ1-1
CASSLAQGTGTEAFF
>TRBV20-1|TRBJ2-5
CSARDLGQGAWETQYF
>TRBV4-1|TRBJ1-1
CASSQGPRDAEAFF